Listed below are T cell receptor beta chains from one sample, sequenced in a study of T cell responses to AZD1222 COVID-19 vaccine. Only in-frame clones appear in the TCRdb table, and some are missing; sequencing was by immunoSEQ multiplex PCR. The sample has 120,000 or so clones; roughly 90% are singletons. Sample: peripheral blood, taken on day 0 of MenACWY control vaccination. The source is an adult in good health. CDR3s include the opening cysteine and the closing phenylalanine or tryptophan. The D gene is left open where the match is weak.

>TRBV5-4|TRBJ2-1|-
CASSLDGGSNEQFF
>TRBV7-2|TRBJ2-7|-
CASSLLKLNYEQYF
>TRBV11-2|TRBJ2-7|-
CASSPLAGVSYEQYF
>TRBV29-1|TRBJ2-3|-
CSVEPTRGGTDTQYF
>TRBV30|TRBJ1-2|-
CAWNSRMGYGYTF
>TRBV18|TRBJ2-3|TRBD2
CASSPGGGTDTQYF
>TRBV7-8|TRBJ1-2|-
CASSSQQGYGYTF
>TRBV5-4|TRBJ2-7|TRBD1
CASSLPQGAAYEQYF
>TRBV10-3|TRBJ2-2|-
CAISPGRVQYGELFF
>TRBV3-1/TRBV3-2|TRBJ2-1|-
CASSQFSVNNEQFF
>TRBV18|TRBJ2-6|-
CASSPPVGAPSSGANVLTF
>TRBV11-2|TRBJ2-7|TRBD2
CASSMGLAVAEQYF
>TRBV30|TRBJ2-1|-
CAWNSYNEQFF
>TRBV5-1|TRBJ1-5|-
CASSLGPAEGAQHF
>TRBV5-6|TRBJ1-1|-
CASSTYGLNTEAFF
>TRBV10-3|TRBJ2-7|TRBD1
CAISGWTGGNEQYF
>TRBV3-1/TRBV3-2|TRBJ1-1|-
CASSRRLGTEAFF
>TRBV5-1|TRBJ2-5|-
CASSLSPNQETQYF
>TRBV5-4|TRBJ2-7|-
CASSLEGRREQYF
>TRBV2|TRBJ2-7|-
CASTSTVLSYEQYF
>TRBV2|TRBJ1-2|-
CASSNANYGYTF
>TRBV9|TRBJ2-7|-
CASSAGAGYEQYF
>TRBV3-1/TRBV3-2|TRBJ1-3|-
CASSQVRQGRGNTIYF